This entry lists 8 T cell receptor beta chains sequenced from one sample in a study of Graves' ophthalmopathy and Graves' hyperthyroidism. From RNA, the CDR3 regions of TCR beta chains were amplified and sequenced. The first-round RT-PCR employed HTBI primers together with the Qiagen OneStep RT-PCR kit. A multiplex PCR was then performed as the second round. One entry per CDR3 protein, called by TCRdb with MiXCR from the multiplex PCR reads. This repertoire shows 620,000 or so distinct CDR3 sequences, 22% found once; its top ten account for approximately 7.7%. The sequenced sample was peripheral blood. The receptors were sampled from a woman aged 18-35 years with stable Graves' hyperthyroidism. Some clones in this sample may be carry-over from other donors' samples.

This clonotype was recorded many times. V and J are TRBV29-1 and TRBJ1-5, with 8 bases lining up with TRBD1. Trimming took 6 bases from V and 0 from J; bases not matched to a gene: 4. In germline, CDR1 is SQVTM, CDR2 ANQGSEA. The CDR3 length is 14 residues. The CDR3 bases are TGCAGCGTGGGGACAGGAGCTAGCAATCAGCCCCAGCATTTT. Translated: CSVGTGASNQPQHF.

This rearrangement joins TRBV2 to TRBJ2-2; D possibly corresponds to TRBD1 (7 bases). V was clipped by 7 bases and J by 2 bases, with 14 bases between them. Germline lookup yields CDR1 SNHLY and CDR2 FYNNEI. The CDR3 totals 15 residues. Here the CDR3 reads CASTGGTVNTGELFF. The DNA for the CDR3 is TGTGCCAGCACTGGAGGGACAGTAAACACCGGGGAGCTGTTTTTT.

This clonotype showed up many times. The rearrangement links TRBV11-2 to TRBJ2-7; TRBD1 might be the D (5 bases). CDR3 length equals 14 residues. CDR1 and CDR2 from the germline V gene are SGHAT and FQNNGV. With 1 base removed from V and 3 bases from J, the gap between germline ends came to 10 bases. CDR3: CASSLARVVYEQYF. In DNA form, the CDR3 reads TGTGCCAGCAGCTTAGCCAGGGTAGTCTACGAGCAGTACTTC.

This clonotype was seen many times. The chain carries TRBV5-1 and TRBJ1-3; D call uncertain. V was shortened by 6 bases and J by 0 bases, with 16 bases between the two germline ends. Germline assignment: CDR1 SGHRS and CDR2 YFSETQ. CDR3 length: 16 residues. The DNA for the CDR3 is TGCGCCAGCACCCTTTCTGATTCGGGCTCTGGAAACACCATATATTTT. Its translation: CASTLSDSGSGNTIYF.

This clonotype was picked up many times. V is TRBV11-1 and J is TRBJ1-1; a possible D gene is TRBD1 (5 bases). Trimming took 3 bases from V and 0 from J, leaving 14 bases between them. Looked up from germline, CDR1 is SGHAT and CDR2 is FQDESV (reference sequence). This CDR3 region has 16 residues. The DNA of the CDR3 is TGTGCCAGCAGCTTCCCGCCCGAGACAGTGAACACTGAAGCTTTCTTT. It translates to CASSFPPETVNTEAFF.

The sample holds many counts of this clonotype. The chain links TRBV20-1 to TRBJ2-5; no definite D call. The V end was cut by 2 bases, the J end by 5 bases, with 15 bases between. CDR3 size: 14 residues. Germline V CDR1 and CDR2: DFQATT, SNEGSKA (reference sequence). Here the CDR3 reads CSARSNVGKETQYF. CDR3 DNA sequence: TGCAGTGCTAGAAGCAATGTGGGGAAGGAGACCCAGTACTTC.

This clonotype occurred once. This rearrangement joins TRBV24-1 to TRBJ2-7; TRBD1 matches 7 bases. CDR1 KGHDR and CDR2 SFDVKD come from the germline V gene. The CDR3 runs to 14 residues. Trimming took 4 bases from V and 4 from J; bases not matched to a gene: 6. CDR3 coding DNA: TGTGCCACCAGTGAGCGACAGGGCTTTTACGAGCAGTACTTC. This sequence encodes CATSERQGFYEQYF.

This clonotype was observed many times. V is TRBV11-2 and J is TRBJ2-7, with D unclear. This CDR3 is built from 16 residues. Germline assignment: CDR1 SGHAT and CDR2 FQNNGV. Trimming stripped 5 bases from V and 0 bases from J, with 17 bases between. The CDR3 loop reads CASSLLGGKHSYEQYF. CDR3 bases: TGTGCCAGCAGCCTTCTAGGCGGAAAGCACTCCTACGAGCAGTACTTC.